The rows below give T cell receptor beta chains drawn from one sample of a study of monozygotic twins with cystic fibrosis. Sequencing used immunoSEQ multiplex PCR; TCRdb keeps in-frame clones, though not all of them. Of about 36,000 clones in the sample, 84% were seen once. Sequences were obtained from blood. These receptors all stem from a girl aged 2 to 10 with cystic fibrosis. CDR3s include the opening cysteine and the closing phenylalanine or tryptophan. A D gene is named only where the DNA matches it firmly. Size is stated for part of the rows, as once, few or many counts, or as a class when the clone is expanded.

v_gene	d_gene	abundance	j_gene	CDR3nt	CDR3aa
TRBV9	TRBD2	-	TRBJ2-7	TGTGCCAGCAGCGTAGGGGTCGGAGCGGGGGGAACCTACGAGCAGTACTTC	CASSVGVGAGGTYEQYF
TRBV7-9	TRBD1	-	TRBJ1-5	TGTGCCAGCAGCTTAGAAGCAGGGGGTCAGCCCCAGCATTTT	CASSLEAGGQPQHF
TRBV5-1	-	-	TRBJ2-7	TGCGCCAGCAGCCCCGCTAGGCCCGGGTCCTACGAGCAGTACTTC	CASSPARPGSYEQYF
TRBV30	-	-	TRBJ1-1	TGTGCCTGGACCCCATTTTTGGGACAAGTCACTGAAGCTTTCTTT	CAWTPFLGQVTEAFF
TRBV5-1	TRBD1	-	TRBJ2-6	TGCGCCAGCAGCCATACAGGGGTTGGGGCCAACGTCCTGACTTTC	CASSHTGVGANVLTF
TRBV7-8	-	-	TRBJ1-1	-	CASILGVSNTEAFF
TRBV7-2	TRBD2	few	TRBJ2-1	TGTGCCAGCAGCTCACTAGCGGGGGGGCCGTCCTACAATGAGCAGTTCTTC	CASSSLAGGPSYNEQFF
TRBV2	-	-	TRBJ2-7	TGTGCCAGCATTAGACTTAGCTCCTACGAGCAGTACTTC	CASIRLSSYEQYF
TRBV25-1	-	-	TRBJ2-3	TGTGCCAGCGCTCAAAATCCGTTTAGCACAGATACGCAGTATTTT	CASAQNPFSTDTQYF
TRBV25-1	-	few	TRBJ1-2	TGTGCCGCATACAGGGAGGGCTACACCTTC	CAAYREGYTF
TRBV11-3	-	few	TRBJ2-1	TGTGCCAGCACTGGGGCCGGGGATGAGCAGTTCTTC	CASTGAGDEQFF
TRBV10-3	-	-	TRBJ2-7	TGTGCCATCAGTGAGTCGTTCGAGCAGTACTTC	CAISESFEQYF
TRBV4-3	-	-	TRBJ1-5	TGCGCCAGCAGCCATTCCTGGGGCAGCAATCAGCCCCAGCATTTT	CASSHSWGSNQPQHF
TRBV6-6	-	-	TRBJ2-5	TGTGCCAGCAGTTACTCGACTTTGGCAAGGGAGGCCCAGTACTTC	CASSYSTLAREAQYF
TRBV7-9	-	once	TRBJ1-2	TGTGCCAGCAGCTTAGGTGCCGGATATGGCTACACCTTC	CASSLGAGYGYTF
TRBV2	-	-	TRBJ2-7	TGTGCCAGCAGTGAACTAGGGCAGCTCTCCTACGAGCAGTACTTC	CASSELGQLSYEQYF
TRBV6-1	-	-	TRBJ2-7	TGTGCCAGCAGGAAGAAGGGGGTAGGCTCCTACGAGCAGTACTTC	CASRKKGVGSYEQYF
TRBV25-1	TRBD1	-	TRBJ2-7	TGTGCCAGCAGTGATAGGGGACAGGGATTCTACGAGCAGTACTTC	CASSDRGQGFYEQYF
TRBV18	-	-	TRBJ1-2	TGTGCCAGCTCACCCAGTCAGGGTGATGGCTACACCTTC	CASSPSQGDGYTF
TRBV11-2	-	-	TRBJ2-1	TGTGCCAGCAGCTCGATAGGTACAGGCTCCTACAATGAGCAGTTCTTC	CASSSIGTGSYNEQFF
TRBV18	-	-	TRBJ2-2	TGTGCCAGCTCACCACCTTGGGATAGGACCGGGGAGCTGTTTTTT	CASSPPWDRTGELFF
TRBV11-2	TRBD1	-	TRBJ1-6	TGTGCCAGCACCACAAAGGGGACAGGGTTTCCCCTCCACTTT	CASTTKGTGFPLHF
TRBV11-2	-	few	TRBJ1-1	TGTGCCAGCAGTTGGACCGAGAACACTGAAGCTTTCTTT	CASSWTENTEAFF
TRBV19	-	-	TRBJ2-2	TGTGCCAGTAGTCCCTTTCGGGTACCCGGGGAGCTGTTTTTT	CASSPFRVPGELFF
TRBV5-1	-	-	TRBJ2-3	TGCGCCAGCAGCTTGGCGTGGGTCCCCGTGGATACGCAGTATTTT	CASSLAWVPVDTQYF
TRBV19	TRBD1	-	TRBJ1-1	TGTGCCAGTAGTATATGGGAGGGGGCGGATTCTGAAGCTTTCTTT	CASSIWEGADSEAFF
TRBV30	-	few	TRBJ1-5	TGTGCCTGGAGTGGAGGCACTGATCAGCCCCAGCATTTT	CAWSGGTDQPQHF
TRBV4-2	-	-	TRBJ1-2	TGTGCCAGCAGCCAGTTGGGGACGGCTAACTATGGCTACACCTTC	CASSQLGTANYGYTF
TRBV9	-	-	TRBJ2-3	TGTGCCAGCAGCGTAGATCGGATGGGAGATACGCAGTATTTT	CASSVDRMGDTQYF
TRBV6-5	TRBD2	-	TRBJ2-5	TGTGCCAGCAGTTACTCGAGGTTACTAGCGGGTGAGACCCAGTACTTC	CASSYSRLLAGETQYF
TRBV7-2	-	-	TRBJ2-3	TGTGCCAGCAGCTTAAGCCTGAGCACAGATACGCAGTATTTT	CASSLSLSTDTQYF
TRBV19	TRBD2	-	TRBJ2-7	TGTGCCAGTAGTATGGGAGCGGGGGACTACGAGCAGTACTTC	CASSMGAGDYEQYF
TRBV5-1	-	-	TRBJ2-5	TGCGCCAGCAGCTCCTGGACCGACACGGGCGAGACCCAGTACTTC	CASSSWTDTGETQYF
TRBV29-1	TRBD1	-	TRBJ1-1	TGCAGCGTGTACCCAGGGGGCACTGAAGCTTTCTTT	CSVYPGGTEAFF
TRBV9	-	-	TRBJ1-1	TGTGCCAGCAGCGCATGGGTCGGTGAAGCTTTCTTT	CASSAWVGEAFF
TRBV25-1	-	-	TRBJ1-2	TGTGCCAGCAGTGAAACCAACCCTGGCTATGGCTACACCTTC	CASSETNPGYGYTF
TRBV12-5	TRBD1	-	TRBJ2-5	TGTGCTAGTGGTGGATGGACAGGGACTGGGGAGACCCAGTACTTC	CASGGWTGTGETQYF
TRBV4-3	-	-	TRBJ1-3	TGCGCCAGCAGCCAGGAGAGTGGAAACACCATATATTTT	CASSQESGNTIYF
TRBV5-1	TRBD1	-	TRBJ1-5	TGCGCCAGCAGCTTGGCTCCGGGACAGGGCGGTCAGCCCCAGCATTTT	CASSLAPGQGGQPQHF
TRBV30	TRBD1	-	TRBJ2-7	TGTGCCTGGAGTCGGGGGACAGGGGCATGCCTTTTC	CAWSRGTGACLF
TRBV2	-	once	TRBJ1-2	TGTGCCAGCAGTGGGAAGATCCGGGGTGGCTACACCTTC	CASSGKIRGGYTF
TRBV10-1	-	few	TRBJ2-1	TGCGCCAGCATTAATGGACACTTCAATGAGCAGTTCTTC	CASINGHFNEQFF
TRBV18	TRBD2	-	TRBJ2-7	TGTGCCAGCTCCTCCACTAGCGGGGGGCACTACGAGCAGTACTTC	CASSSTSGGHYEQYF
TRBV29-1	TRBD2	-	TRBJ2-5	TGCAGCGTCTCCGGGACTAGCGGGGGGGCCAGCCAAGAGACCCAGTACTTC	CSVSGTSGGASQETQYF
TRBV30	-	-	TRBJ1-4	TGTGCCTGGACGCCTGGGCAGTGGAACGGGTATAATGAAAAACTGTTTTTT	CAWTPGQWNGYNEKLFF
TRBV5-8	-	once	TRBJ1-1	TGTGCCAGCAGCTTGGCCCATAACACAGGGAACACTGAAGCTTTCTTT	CASSLAHNTGNTEAFF